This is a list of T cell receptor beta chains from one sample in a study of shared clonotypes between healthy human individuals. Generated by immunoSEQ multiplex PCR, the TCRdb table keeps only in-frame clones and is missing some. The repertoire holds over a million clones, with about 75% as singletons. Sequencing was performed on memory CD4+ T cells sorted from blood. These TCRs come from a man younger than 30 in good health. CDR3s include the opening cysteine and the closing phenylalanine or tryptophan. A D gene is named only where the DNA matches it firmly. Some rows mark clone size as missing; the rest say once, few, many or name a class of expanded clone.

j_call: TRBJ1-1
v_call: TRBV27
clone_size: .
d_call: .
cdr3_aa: CASRRFTRTEAFF
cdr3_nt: TGTGCCAGCAGAAGATTCACGCGCACTGAAGCTTTCTTT

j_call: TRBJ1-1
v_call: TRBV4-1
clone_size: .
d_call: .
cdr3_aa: CASSQVGLGQPEAFF
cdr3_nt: TGCGCCAGCAGCCAAGTAGGACTGGGCCAGCCTGAAGCTTTCTTT

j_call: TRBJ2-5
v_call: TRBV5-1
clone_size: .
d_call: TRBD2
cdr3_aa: CASSAGTSGLGETQYF
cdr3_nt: TGCGCCAGCAGCGCCGGGACTAGCGGGTTAGGAGAGACCCAGTACTTC

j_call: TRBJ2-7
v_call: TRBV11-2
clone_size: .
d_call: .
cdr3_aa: CASRAITGIPYEQYF
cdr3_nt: TGTGCCAGCAGAGCCATTACAGGGATACCCTACGAGCAGTACTTC

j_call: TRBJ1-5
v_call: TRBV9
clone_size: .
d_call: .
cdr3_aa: CARARGQPQHF
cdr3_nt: TGTGCCAGAGCTAGAGGGCAGCCCCAGCATTTT

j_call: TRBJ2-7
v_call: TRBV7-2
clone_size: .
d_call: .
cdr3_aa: CASSARRDLPSYEQYF
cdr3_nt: TGTGCCAGCAGCGCTAGACGGGACTTACCCTCCTACGAGCAGTACTTC

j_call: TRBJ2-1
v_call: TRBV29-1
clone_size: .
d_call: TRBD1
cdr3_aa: CSVTGDSYNEQFF
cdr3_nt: TGCAGCGTTACAGGGGACTCCTACAATGAGCAGTTCTTC

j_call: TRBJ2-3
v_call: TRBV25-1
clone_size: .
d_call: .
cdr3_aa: CASSDLGTDTDTQYF
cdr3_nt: TGTGCCAGCAGTGATCTTGGGACTGACACAGATACGCAGTATTTT

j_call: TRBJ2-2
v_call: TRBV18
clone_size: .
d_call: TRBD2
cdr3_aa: CASSPTSGITGELFF
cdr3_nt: TGTGCCAGCTCACCAACTAGCGGGATCACCGGGGAGCTGTTTTTT

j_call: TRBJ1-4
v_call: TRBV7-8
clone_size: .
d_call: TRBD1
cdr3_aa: CASSLGPYRGLDEKLFF
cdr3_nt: TGTGCCAGCAGCTTAGGACCCTACAGGGGGCTGGATGAAAAACTGTTTTTT

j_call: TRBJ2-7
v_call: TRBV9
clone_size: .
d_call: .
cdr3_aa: CASGRSGQTYEQYF
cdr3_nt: TGTGCCAGCGGACGATCAGGACAGACTTACGAGCAGTACTTC

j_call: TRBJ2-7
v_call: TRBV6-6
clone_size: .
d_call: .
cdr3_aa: CASSPNHEQYF
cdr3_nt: TGTGCCAGCAGCCCCAACCACGAGCAGTACTTC

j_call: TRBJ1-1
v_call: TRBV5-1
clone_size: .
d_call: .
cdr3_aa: CASSSLGVNTEAFF
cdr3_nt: TGCGCCAGCAGCTCCCTGGGGGTGAACACTGAAGCTTTCTTT

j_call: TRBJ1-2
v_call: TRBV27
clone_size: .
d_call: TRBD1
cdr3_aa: CASSSHGTAGGYTF
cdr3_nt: TGTGCCAGCAGTTCGCACGGGACAGCCGGTGGCTACACCTTC

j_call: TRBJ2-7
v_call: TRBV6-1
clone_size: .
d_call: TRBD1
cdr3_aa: CASLLGQGYEQYF
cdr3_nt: TGTGCCAGCCTATTGGGACAGGGCTACGAGCAGTACTTC

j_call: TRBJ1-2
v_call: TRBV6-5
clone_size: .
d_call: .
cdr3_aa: CASSYSYGQNYGYTF
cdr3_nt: TGTGCCAGCAGTTACTCGTACGGACAGAACTATGGCTACACCTTC

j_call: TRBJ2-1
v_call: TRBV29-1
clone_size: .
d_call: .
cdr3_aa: CRARGHSYNEQFF
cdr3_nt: TGCAGAGCTCGTGGGCACTCCTACAATGAGCAGTTCTTC

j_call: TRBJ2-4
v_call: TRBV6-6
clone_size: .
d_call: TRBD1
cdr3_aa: CASSPSGQVNIQYF
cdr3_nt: TGTGCCAGCAGTCCATCGGGACAGGTAAACATTCAGTACTTC

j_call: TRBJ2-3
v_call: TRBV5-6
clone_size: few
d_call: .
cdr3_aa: CASSSGGLYTDTQYF
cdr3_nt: TGTGCCAGCAGCTCAGGCGGGTTATACACAGATACGCAGTATTTT

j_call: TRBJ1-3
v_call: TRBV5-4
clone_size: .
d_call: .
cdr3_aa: CASSLAGGVSGNTIYF
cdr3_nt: TGTGCCAGCAGCTTGGCCGGGGGAGTCTCTGGAAACACCATATATTTT

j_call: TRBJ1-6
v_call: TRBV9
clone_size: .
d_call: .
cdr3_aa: CASSPGGIGNSPLHF
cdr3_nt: TGTGCCAGCAGCCCTGGGGGCATAGGGAATTCACCCCTCCACTTT

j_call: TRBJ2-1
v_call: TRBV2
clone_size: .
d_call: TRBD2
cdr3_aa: CASSESGLAGPEQFF
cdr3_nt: TGTGCCAGCAGTGAATCAGGACTAGCGGGACCTGAGCAGTTCTTC

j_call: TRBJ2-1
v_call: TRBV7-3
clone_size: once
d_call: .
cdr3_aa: CASSVRGADGNEQFF
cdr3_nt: TGTGCCAGCAGCGTCCGGGGGGCGGATGGCAATGAGCAGTTCTTC

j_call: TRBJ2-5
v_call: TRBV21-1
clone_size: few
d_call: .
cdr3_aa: CASSKTSGWETQYF
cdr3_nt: TGTGCCAGCAGCAAAACCAGCGGGTGGGAGACCCAGTACTTC

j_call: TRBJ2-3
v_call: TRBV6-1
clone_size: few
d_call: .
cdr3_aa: CASRSGTSTDTQYF
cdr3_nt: TGTGCCAGCAGGTCCGGGACAAGCACAGATACGCAGTATTTT